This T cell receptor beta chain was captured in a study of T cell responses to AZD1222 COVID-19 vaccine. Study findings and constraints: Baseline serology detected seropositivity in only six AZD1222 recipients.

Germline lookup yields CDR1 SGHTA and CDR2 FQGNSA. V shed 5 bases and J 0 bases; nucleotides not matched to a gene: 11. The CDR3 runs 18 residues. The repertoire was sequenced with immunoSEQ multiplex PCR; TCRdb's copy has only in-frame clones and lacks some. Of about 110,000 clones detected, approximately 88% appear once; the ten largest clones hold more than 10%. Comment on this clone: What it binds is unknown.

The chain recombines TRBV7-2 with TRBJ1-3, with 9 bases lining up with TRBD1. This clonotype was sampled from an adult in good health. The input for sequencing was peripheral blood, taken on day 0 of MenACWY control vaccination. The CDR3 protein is CASSLGQGLSNSGNTIYF. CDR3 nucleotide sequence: TGTGCCAGCAGCCTCGGACAGGGGTTGTCAAACTCTGGAAACACCATATATTTT.